The 10 T cell receptor beta chains given below trace back to one sample, sequenced in a study of T cells in localized non-small cell lung cancer. The data were produced by immunoSEQ multiplex PCR, yet TCRdb's version contains in-frame clones alone and is incomplete. There are about 52,000 clones in the sample; 70% to 90% occur only once, and around 16% lies in the top ten. The material was PBMCs, obtained before any cancer treatment. Receptors originate from a female donor with stage II lung adenocarcinoma.

The V and J genes are TRBV6-5 and TRBJ2-6; the match to TRBD1 covers 7 bases. This CDR3 has 15 residues. V lost 7 bases to trimming and J lost 0 bases; unmatched junction nucleotides: 3. Germline CDR1 and CDR2: MNHEY and SVGAGI. In nucleotides, the CDR3 is TGTGCCAGCACACAGGGGATCTCTGGGGCCAACGTCCTGACTTTC. This gives the protein CASTQGISGANVLTF.

The genes are TRBV29-1 and TRBJ1-2, with D unresolved. The CDR3 totals 11 residues. Germline V gives CDR1 SQVTM, CDR2 ANQGSEA. Trimming took 7 bases from V and 4 from J, leaving 10 bases between them. The CDR3 DNA sequence: TGCAGCGACCAAGGGAGCTATGGCTACACCTTC. This sequence encodes CSDQGSYGYTF.

This clone has just one count. The CDR3 nucleotides read TGCGCCAGCAGCTTGGGAGTTGGGACAGGACGAGGCGCTGAAGCTTTCTTT. Its protein is CASSLGVGTGRGAEAFF. The V gene is TRBV5-1, the J gene TRBJ1-1; 8 bases agree with TRBD1. This CDR3 contains 17 residues. The J segment lost 6 bases and the V segment lost 0 bases, leaving 13 bases of the junction unmatched. CDR1 is SGHRS, CDR2 YFSETQ, per germline.

The chain uses TRBV4-1 and TRBJ1-1, with TRBD1 matching 8 bases. In germline, CDR1 is MGHRA, CDR2 YSYEKL. The CDR3 runs 14 residues. Germline trimming cut 5 bases from V and 3 bases from J; bases unmatched to any gene: 5. CDR3 DNA sequence: TGCGCCAGCAGCAAGGGGACAGGCTACACTGAAGCTTTCTTT. Translated, it gives CASSKGTGYTEAFF.

In its sample, this clone was seen once. The chain uses TRBV7-9 and TRBJ2-7; D is unresolved. The CDR3 totals 13 residues. The V end lost 2 bases, the J end lost 0 bases, and 5 bases lay between the germline ends. The germline CDR1 and CDR2 sequences are SEHNR and FQNEAQ (reference sequence). The CDR3 nucleotides read TGTGCCAGCAGCTTATCCGGCTCCTACGAGCAGTACTTC. Translation: CASSLSGSYEQYF.

Here the CDR3 reads CASSRAGQGYTF. CDR3 nucleotides: TGTGCCAGCAGCAGAGCAGGGCAAGGCTACACCTTC. The rearrangement joins TRBV5-6 to TRBJ1-2; possible D gene TRBD1, 5 bases. V was shortened by 4 bases and J by 8 bases, with 12 bases between the two germline ends. The V gene's germline CDR1 is SGHDT and CDR2 YYEEEE. CDR3 size: 12 residues.

This sequence joins TRBV30 and TRBJ2-1, with D hard to call. In germline, CDR1 is GTSNPN, CDR2 SVGIG (reference sequence). The CDR3 is made up of 11 amino acids. Trimming removed 2 bases from V and 7 bases from J, with 6 bases in between. CDR3 sequence reads: CAWSSFNEQFF. The CDR3 DNA reads TGTGCCTGGAGTTCTTTTAATGAGCAGTTCTTC.

CDR3 protein: CASSVGGGDIGSAPLHF. The CDR3 nucleotides are TGTGCCAGCAGCGTAGGGGGGGGCGACATCGGGTCGGCACCCCTCCACTTT. The rearrangement uses TRBV9 and TRBJ1-6; possible D gene TRBD1, 6 bases. CDR3 size: 17 residues. V was cut by 0 bases and J by 11 bases, with 21 bases left in between. Germline V gene lookup returns CDR1 SGDLS and CDR2 YYNGEE.

V gene TRBV11-2 combines with J gene TRBJ2-7; D may correspond to TRBD1 or TRBD2 (5 bases each). CDR3 length: 13 residues. With 0 bases removed from V and 5 bases from J, the gap between germline ends came to 8 bases. The germline gives CDR1 SGHAT, CDR2 FQNNGV. CDR3 sequence: CASSLDRGDEQYF. CDR3 DNA sequence: TGTGCCAGCAGCTTAGATAGAGGGGACGAGCAGTACTTC.

This chain uses TRBV28 with TRBJ1-1; D ambiguous. Germline CDR1 and CDR2: MDHEN and SYDVKM. V was pared by 0 bases and J by 7 bases, with 6 bases between. CDR3 length: 12 amino acids. The CDR3 sequence: CASSLWSNEAFF. DNA for the CDR3: TGTGCCAGCAGTTTATGGTCAAATGAAGCTTTCTTT. The full variable domain, rest sourced from reference TRBV28 and TRBJ1-1, is DVKVTQSSRYLVKRTGEKVFLECVQDMDHENMFWYRQDPGLGLRLIYFSYDVKMKEKGDIPEGYSVSREKKERFSLILESASTNQTSMYLCASSLWSNEAFFGQGTRLTVV.